This T cell receptor (beta chain) was profiled in a study of blood T cells in healthy people across ages. General study points: Roughly linearly, TCR beta diversity per million T cells fell as age increased.

This clonotype was detected many times. Its target is unknown. Next came a second PCR, run for about 7 to 12 cycles, which used a sample-barcoded 5' primer along with a J-beta primer mix. TCRdb processed the 5' RACE reads anew with MiXCR; each CDR3 protein has one entry. The repertoire holds over 600,000 distinct CDR3 sequences, about 46% seen once, with 15% to 20% in the top ten. Sequencing used blood. The sequence was collected from a man older than 75 in good health.

This CDR3 is CSVAGTGSSYNEQFF. CDR3 DNA: TGCAGCGTAGCAGGGACAGGGAGCTCCTACAATGAGCAGTTCTTC. The genes are TRBV29-1 and TRBJ2-1; 9 bases match TRBD1. The CDR3 spans 15 residues. Per germline, CDR1 SQVTM and CDR2 ANQGSEA. The ends lost 6 bases at V and 0 bases at J; junction bases unmatched: 6.